The T cell receptor (beta chain) under discussion was sequenced for a study of OX40 agonist ivuxolimab in advanced cancers. Whole-study context: Ivuxolimab was delivered to patients intravenously every 2 weeks at doses spanning 0.01 to 10 mg/kg. Partial responses were achieved by three patients, one with hepatocellular carcinoma and two with cutaneous melanoma. Dose-escalation subjects each had hepatocellular carcinoma, melanoma, renal cell or head and neck cancer.

CDR1 SGHRS and CDR2 YFSETQ come from the germline V gene. V trimming: 4 bases; J trimming: 3 bases; junction bases outside the gene matches: 9. The CDR3 is 15 amino acids. TCRdb's copy holds only in-frame clones and misses some; the assay was immunoSEQ multiplex PCR. The table lists under 100,000 clones, around 80% of them singletons. Peripheral blood came from all dose cohorts at three timepoints. The V call is TRBV5-1, the J call TRBJ2-5, with 7 bases identical to TRBD2. This clonotype was obtained from an adult with an advanced solid tumor such as melanoma, head and neck, liver or kidney cancer. The sample in question was CD4+ or CD8+ T cells sorted from blood, obtained in a trial of the OX40 agonist ivuxolimab. This CDR3 is CASSGLRDYKETQYF. The CDR3 nucleotides are TGCGCCAGCAGCGGGTTACGGGACTATAAAGAGACCCAGTACTTC.